This entry lists 22 T cell receptor beta chains sequenced from one sample in a study of cytomegalovirus exposure and HLA in healthy donors. PCR involved 60 Vbeta and 13 Jbeta primers. Some clones are missing from TCRdb's copy, which holds only in-frame ones; the method was immunoSEQ multiplex PCR. The data contain under 150,000 clones, 65% to 80% of them seen just once; the ten biggest clones take up 8.8%. The sample consisted of PBMCs. The receptors stem from a woman aged 50 to 60 in good health and CMV-seropositive.

The chain links TRBV5-1 to TRBJ2-3; D unresolved. V dropped 1 base and J dropped 3 bases, with 9 bases sitting between them. The CDR3 is 14 amino acids. From germline, CDR1 is SGHRS and CDR2 YFSETQ. Here the CDR3 reads CASSLSAETDTQYF. DNA for the CDR3: TGCGCCAGCAGCTTGTCTGCAGAAACAGATACGCAGTATTTT.

The rearrangement links TRBV2 to TRBJ2-2; D possibly corresponds to TRBD1 (6 bases). V lost 2 bases, J lost 6 bases, and 13 bases lay in between. There are 15 residues in the CDR3. Germline V gene lookup returns CDR1 SNHLY and CDR2 FYNNEI. The CDR3 nucleotides are TGTGCCAGCAGTGAATCTGGCAGGGGATCCGGGGAGCTGTTTTTT. Protein: CASSESGRGSGELFF.

This chain links TRBV7-9 with TRBJ2-3, with 8 bases identical to TRBD1. Germline V gene lookup returns CDR1 SEHNR and CDR2 FQNEAQ (reference sequence). V shed 5 bases and J 0 bases; nucleotides not matched to a gene: 13. The CDR3 runs to 18 residues. CDR3 sequence reads: CASSLPNGQGSSTDTQYF. The CDR3 DNA reads as TGTGCCAGCAGCCTCCCCAATGGACAGGGATCGAGCACAGATACGCAGTATTTT.

The CDR3 reads CASSPQGAETQYF. The CDR3 nucleotides are TGTGCCAGCAGCCCACAGGGGGCGGAGACCCAGTACTTC. This chain uses TRBV14 with TRBJ2-5, with 9 nucleotides matching TRBD1. The V and J ends lost 4 bases and 5 bases, in that order; junction bases with no gene match: 2. This CDR3 contains 13 residues. Germline assignment: CDR1 SGHDN and CDR2 FVKESK.

The V call is TRBV11-3, the J call TRBJ1-6; 8 nucleotides align to TRBD1. The germline V gene encodes CDR1 SGHNT and CDR2 YENEEA. The CDR3 is 14 amino acids. J lost 9 bases, V lost 7 bases, and 8 bases had no gene match. This chain's CDR3 is CASTTRTGCSPLHF. Here the CDR3 DNA reads TGTGCCAGCACCACCCGGACAGGGTGTTCACCCCTCCACTTT.

The chain is built from TRBV7-6 and TRBJ2-1; weak D call: TRBD2 (5 bases). The CDR3 is 15 residues long. Trimming left V 4 bases short and J 3 bases short, with 13 bases between. Looked up from germline, CDR1 is SGHVS and CDR2 is FNYEAQ. In DNA, the CDR3 is TGTGCCAGCAGCTCCCTCGGACTGTACTACAATGAGCAGTTCTTC. Translating it yields CASSSLGLYYNEQFF.

The rearrangement joins TRBV5-5 to TRBJ1-2, with 7 bases fitting TRBD1. V lost 6 bases and J lost 1; bases outside the gene matches: 6. CDR1 SGHKS and CDR2 YYEKEE come from the germline V gene (reference sequence). This CDR3 region has 14 residues. Here the CDR3 reads CASTQQGGNYGYTF. The CDR3 coding sequence is TGTGCCAGCACCCAGCAGGGGGGTAACTATGGCTACACCTTC.

This chain joins TRBV27 and TRBJ2-1; TRBD1 might be the D (5 bases). The CDR3 loop spans 11 amino acids. Trimming took 7 bases from V and 9 from J, leaving 10 bases between them. Germline V gene lookup returns CDR1 MNHEY and CDR2 SMNVEV (reference sequence). As DNA, the CDR3 is TGTGCCAGCACTGTGCAGGGTGAGCAGTTCTTC. Amino acid sequence: CASTVQGEQFF.

Comments on this clone: The identical CDR3 is also encoded by other nucleotide sequences in the sample. The rearrangement uses TRBV28 and TRBJ2-7; D uncertain. Trimming removed 3 bases at V and 2 bases at J, with 8 bases between. The CDR3 spans 13 residues. Germline lookup yields CDR1 MDHEN and CDR2 SYDVKM. The CDR3 DNA sequence: TGTGCCAGCAGTTTGTTAACAGCCTACGAGCAGTACTTC. Encoded protein: CASSLLTAYEQYF.

This clone was observed a single time. The chain recombines TRBV2 with TRBJ2-7, with D uncertain. With 3 bases removed from V and 3 bases from J, the gap between germline ends came to 12 bases. Germline CDR1 and CDR2: SNHLY and FYNNEI. The CDR3 is 14 residues long. CDR3 sequence: CASSDRTLLYEQYF. The CDR3 DNA is TGTGCCAGCAGTGATCGTACTTTACTCTACGAGCAGTACTTC.

The rearrangement uses TRBV29-1 and TRBJ2-3; 10 bases are a match to TRBD2. J lost 1 base, V lost 7 bases, and 20 bases had no gene match. This CDR3 has 19 amino acids. The germline V gene has CDR1 SQVTM and CDR2 ANQGSEA. This CDR3 is CSALLGTLAGHIGTDTQYF. In nucleotides, the CDR3 is TGCAGCGCCCTCTTGGGCACACTAGCGGGGCACATTGGCACAGATACGCAGTATTTT.

This chain uses TRBV19 with TRBJ2-7; weak D call: TRBD2 (6 bases). This CDR3 is built from 16 residues. V was pared by 8 bases and J by 0 bases, with 20 bases between. Germline CDR1 reads LNHDA; CDR2 reads SQIVND (reference sequence). CDR3 DNA sequence: TGTGCCAGTTCACCCAACCACGCGGGAAGCTCCTACGAGCAGTACTTC. This sequence encodes CASSPNHAGSSYEQYF.

This clone has more than one count but fewer than ten. The rearrangement links TRBV10-3 to TRBJ1-6; 7 positions match TRBD1. Germline V CDR1 and CDR2: ENHRY, SYGVKD. This CDR3 spans 15 amino acids. Trimming cost V 10 bases and J 8 bases; bases outside gene matches: 14. This chain's CDR3 is CATRDSRAPDSPLHF. The CDR3 bases are TGTGCCACCAGGGACAGCAGAGCCCCCGATTCACCCCTCCACTTT.

This clone was seen a single time. The chain employs TRBV11-1 and TRBJ2-5, with a weak D call TRBD1 (6 bases). This CDR3 comprises 13 residues. Trimming cost V 5 bases and J 5 bases, with 12 bases left between them. From germline, CDR1 is SGHAT and CDR2 FQDESV (reference sequence). CDR3 loop: CASSPDSRETQYF. In DNA form, the CDR3 reads TGTGCCAGCAGCCCGGACAGTAGGGAGACCCAGTACTTC.

The chain combines TRBV9 with TRBJ2-3, with 8 bases that match TRBD1. V gave up 4 bases and J gave up 0 bases; unmatched junction bases: 7. The CDR3 totals 16 residues. The germline V gene has CDR1 SGDLS and CDR2 YYNGEE. This CDR3 reads CASSLRQGSSTDTQYF. The CDR3 coding sequence is TGTGCCAGCAGCCTTAGACAGGGGTCTAGCACAGATACGCAGTATTTT.

CDR3 in amino acids: CASSTEDRVLYF. The CDR3 DNA is TGTGCCAGCAGCACTGAGGACAGAGTATTGTACTTC. The chain uses TRBV5-4 and TRBJ2-7; TRBD1 is a possible D gene (6 bases). Between the trimmed V and J ends, which lost 4 bases and 12 bases, there was a span of 17 bases. The CDR3 totals 12 residues. Germline V CDR1 and CDR2: SGHNT, YYREEE (reference sequence).

The V and J genes are TRBV29-1 and TRBJ2-3; D is perhaps TRBD1 (5 bases). Germline lookup yields CDR1 SQVTM and CDR2 ANQGSEA. The CDR3 has 13 amino acids. The V end was cut by 2 bases, the J end by 3 bases, with 9 bases between. CDR3 DNA: TGCAGCGTTGAAAGCCAGGGTACAGATACGCAGTATTTT. Its protein is CSVESQGTDTQYF.

CDR3 bases: TGTGCCATCAGGGGCGGCGGGGCAACTAATGAAAAACTGTTTTTT. It encodes CAIRGGGATNEKLFF. The chain joins TRBV10-3 to TRBJ1-4; no clear D gene. The germline CDR1 and CDR2 sequences are ENHRY and SYGVKD. CDR3 length: 15 residues. V lost 6 bases, J lost 0 bases, and 11 bases lay in between.

V usage is TRBV5-1 and J usage is TRBJ2-1; TRBD1 aligns across 7 bases. In germline, CDR1 is SGHRS, CDR2 YFSETQ. The CDR3 runs to 15 residues. Trimming at V came to 0 bases and at J to 2 bases, leaving 2 bases not matched to a gene. CDR3 amino acids: CASSLVQGPYNEQFF. CDR3 in DNA: TGCGCCAGCAGCTTGGTACAGGGGCCCTACAATGAGCAGTTCTTC.

The chain recombines TRBV15 with TRBJ2-7, with 7 bases that match TRBD1. The germline V gene encodes CDR1 LNHNV and CDR2 YYDKDF (reference sequence). CDR3 length: 14 amino acids. Trimming cost V 4 bases and J 2 bases; bases outside gene matches: 5. The CDR3 sequence is CATSKGQPTYEQYF. CDR3 DNA: TGTGCCACCAGCAAGGGACAGCCCACCTACGAGCAGTACTTC.

This rearrangement joins TRBV9 to TRBJ2-1, with D perhaps matching TRBD1 (6 bases). Germline V CDR1 and CDR2: SGDLS, YYNGEE. Trimming pared 4 bases from V and 4 bases from J, leaving 15 bases between. The CDR3 loop spans 15 amino acids. This chain's CDR3 is CASSPTGQLYNEQFF. The CDR3 region has the DNA TGTGCCAGCAGCCCCACCGGACAGCTTTACAATGAGCAGTTCTTC.

CDR3 DNA: TGTGCCTGGAGTGTGAGGGGGACGGATACGCAGTATTTT. Translating gives CAWSVRGTDTQYF. The V call is TRBV30, the J call TRBJ2-3, with D possibly matching TRBD1 (6 bases). The CDR3 has 13 residues. Germline V lookup: CDR1 GTSNPN, CDR2 SVGIG (reference sequence). Trimming pared 0 bases from V and 6 bases from J, leaving 10 bases between.